The 16 T cell receptor beta chains below come from one sample, sequenced in a study of blood T cells in healthy people across ages. A second PCR of roughly 6 to 12 cycles used a sample-barcoded 5' primer and a J-beta primer mix. TCRdb fed the 5' RACE reads into MiXCR, producing one record per CDR3 protein. Seen here are under 1 million distinct CDR3 sequences, about 42% observed once, and the top ten hold approximately 20%. Sequencing was carried out using blood. The receptors were gathered from a man between 60 and 75 years old in good health.

This chain links TRBV29-1 with TRBJ2-1; 10 nucleotides match TRBD1. The trim removed 4 bases at V and 7 bases at J, leaving 4 bases unmatched. The CDR3 covers 13 residues. Germline loops: CDR1 SQVTM, CDR2 ANQGSEA. The CDR3 reads CSVGQGANNEQFF. The CDR3 region has the DNA TGCAGCGTTGGACAGGGGGCTAATAATGAGCAGTTCTTC.

V and J are TRBV20-1 and TRBJ2-7; 7 bases match TRBD2. V lost 3 bases to trimming and J lost 4 bases; unmatched junction nucleotides: 3. Germline-derived CDR1 and CDR2 are DFQATT and SNEGSKA (reference sequence). This CDR3 is built from 12 residues. The CDR3 region has the DNA TGCAGTGCTAGGCCAGCGGGGTACGAGCAGTACTTC. Its translation: CSARPAGYEQYF.

The sample holds a few counts of this clonotype. V and J are TRBV6-2 or TRBV6-3 and TRBJ2-1, with a tentative D call TRBD1 (5 bases). Germline V gene sequence: CDR1 MNHEY, CDR2 SVGEGT. V lost 5 bases, J lost 6 bases, and 17 bases lay in between. This CDR3 region has 15 residues. The CDR3 region is CASSPTGSGRNEQFF. DNA of the CDR3: TGTGCCAGCAGTCCCACAGGCTCAGGCCGCAATGAGCAGTTCTTC.

A note on this clonotype: The junction differs from germline at one of its ends, possibly a read error. This sequence joins TRBV7-2 and TRBJ2-2, with 8 bases lining up with TRBD1. The CDR3 has 16 amino acids. Germline CDR1 SGHTA, CDR2 FQGNSA. The CDR3 DNA sequence: TGTGCCAGTAGCTTAGGACAGGGATCGAACACCGGGGAGCTGTTTTTT. Translated: CASSLGQGSNTGELFF. The full variable domain, with the rest looked up from reference TRBV7-2 and TRBJ2-2, is GAGVSQSPSNKVTEKGKDVELRCDPISGHTALYWYRQSLGQGLEFLIYFQGNSAPDKSGLPSDRFSAERTGGSVSTLTIQRTQQEDSAVYLCASSLGQGSNTGELFFGEGSRLTVL.

This clonotype appeared a few times. The rearrangement joins TRBV5-1 to TRBJ2-4; D ambiguous. The tail of the sequence fits TRBJ2-5 better, so the J call may be wrong. CDR1 and CDR2 from the germline V gene are SGHRS and YFSETQ. The length of the CDR3 is 14 residues. The CDR3: CASSLELTSQTQYF. CDR3 coding DNA: TGCGCCAGCAGCTTGGAGCTAACCAGCCAGACCCAGTACTTC.

The table lists this clonotype with a count of one. Sequence at one end of the junction differs from germline and may be a read error. The rearrangement uses TRBV6-2 or TRBV6-3 and TRBJ2-1; 9 nucleotides align to TRBD1. The CDR3 length is 12 residues. The V gene's germline CDR1 is MNHEY and CDR2 SVGEGT. The CDR3 DNA is TGTGACAGCAGAACAGGGGGCTATGAGCAGTTCTTC. Translating it yields CDSRTGGYEQFF.

The rearrangement uses TRBV9 and TRBJ2-7; D may match TRBD1 or TRBD2 (6 bases each). This CDR3 region has 15 residues. V lost 4 bases and J 3 bases, leaving 17 bases between the germline ends. From germline, CDR1 is SGDLS and CDR2 YYNGEE. The CDR3 sequence: CASSPRAGEVYEQYF. The CDR3 DNA sequence: TGTGCCAGCAGCCCCCGTGCAGGGGAGGTCTACGAGCAGTACTTC.

CDR3 protein: CASSQDRLLTNNYGYTF. CDR3 coding DNA: TGCGCCAGCAGCCAAGATCGGCTGCTTACTAATAACTATGGCTACACCTTC. V is TRBV4-1 and J is TRBJ1-2, with unresolved D. The CDR3 consists of 17 residues. V was trimmed by 0 bases and J by 1 base, leaving 15 bases between them. In germline, CDR1 is MGHRA, CDR2 YSYEKL.

This sequence joins TRBV3-1 and TRBJ2-5, with 8 bases lining up with TRBD2. The J call is doubtful: the DNA matches TRBJ2-7 better. The CDR3 length is 18 residues. Germline V gene sequence: CDR1 LGHDT, CDR2 YNNKEL (reference sequence). As DNA, the CDR3 is TGTGCCAGCAGCCAAGATATCGAGCGGGGGCGCCCAAGGGGCGAGCAGTACTTC. Translated, it gives CASSQDIERGRPRGEQYF.

The chain has TRBV5-1 and TRBJ1-2; D gene uncertain. The CDR3 consists of 12 residues. Looked up from germline, CDR1 is SGHRS and CDR2 is YFSETQ. Trimming cost V 1 base and J 5 bases, with 6 bases left between them. For the CDR3, the DNA is TGCGCCAGCAGCTTGAACAGATATGGCTACACCTTC. It is translated as CASSLNRYGYTF.

CDR3 region: CASTDRRNTEAFF. For the CDR3, the DNA is TGTGCCAGCACAGACAGGCGGAACACTGAAGCTTTCTTT. The chain has TRBV7-9 and TRBJ1-1; D might be TRBD1 (6 bases). V was shortened by 7 bases and J by 1 base, with 10 bases between the two germline ends. The CDR3 runs 13 residues. Germline V gene lookup returns CDR1 SEHNR and CDR2 FQNEAQ (reference sequence).

The gene calls are TRBV24-1 and TRBJ2-5; tentative D call: TRBD2 (7 bases). Germline values: CDR1 KGHDR, CDR2 SFDVKD. The CDR3 runs 15 residues. Trimming left V 4 bases short and J 4 bases short, with 15 bases between. In DNA form, the CDR3 reads TGTGCCACCAGTGACCCCCACAGGGAGGGAGAGACCCAGTACTTC. This codes for CATSDPHREGETQYF.

For this clonotype: Possible read error: a much larger clone is one base away. The V call is TRBV12-3 or TRBV12-4, the J call TRBJ2-5; the match to TRBD1 covers 7 bases. The length of the CDR3 is 14 residues. The CDR3 sequence: CASSPGQPQEAQYF. The CDR3 bases are TGTGCCAGCAGTCCGGGACAGCCCCAAGAGGCCCAGTACTTC.

This clonotype was counted a few times. V usage is TRBV12-3 or TRBV12-4 and J usage is TRBJ2-4; D perhaps matches TRBD1 (6 bases). The V end lost 5 bases, the J end lost 3 bases, and 17 bases lay between the germline ends. The CDR3 covers 16 residues. The DNA of the CDR3 is TGTGCCAGCAGTATCGACAGGACGGCGAGCAAAAACATTCAGTACTTC. Its translation is CASSIDRTASKNIQYF.

V is TRBV7-2 and J is TRBJ2-3; D not resolved. V lost 1 base and J lost 5, with 13 bases in between. The CDR3 has 15 residues. The germline V gene has CDR1 SGHTA and CDR2 FQGNSA. CDR3 DNA sequence: TGTGCCAGCAGCTTAGATCACGGAAGGGTAGATACGCAGTATTTT. Translating it yields CASSLDHGRVDTQYF.

V is TRBV7-9 and J is TRBJ2-7; D may be TRBD1 (5 bases). Germline V gene data show CDR1 as SEHNR and CDR2 as FQNEAQ (reference sequence). The V gene lost 3 bases and the J gene lost 6 bases, with 15 bases spanning the gap. This CDR3 comprises 14 residues. Here the CDR3 DNA reads TGTGCCAGCAGCTTGGGGCCAGCTCCTGGCGAGCAGTACTTC. Its protein product is CASSLGPAPGEQYF. Full variable domain (missing parts from reference TRBV7-9 and TRBJ2-7): DTGVSQNPRHKITKRGQNVTFRCDPISEHNRLYWYRQTLGQGPEFLTYFQNEAQLEKSRLLSDRFSAERPKGSFSTLEIQRTEQGDSAMYLCASSLGPAPGEQYFGPGTRLTVT.